This T cell receptor beta chain emerged from a study of cytomegalovirus exposure and HLA in healthy donors. Broader study findings: Among TCR beta chains, those listed as cytomegalovirus-associated numbered approximately 150.

As concerns this clone: The antigen is unknown.

PCR involved 60 Vbeta and 13 Jbeta primers. Original processing methods: Counted up in a later analysis, unique TCR beta chains came to some 80 million, with about 9.9 million shared. Clones were sequenced by immunoSEQ multiplex PCR, and TCRdb holds only the in-frame ones, with some missing. The DNA was the basis for D and trimming; V, J and clone size are from that table. The sample shows about 170,000 clones, under 80% of them seen only once. There are 13 residues in the CDR3. The V and J ends lost 5 bases and 4 bases, in that order; junction bases with no gene match: 4. Germline V lookup: CDR1 SGHTA, CDR2 FQGNSA.

This sequence originates from a female donor in good health and CMV-seronegative. The chain employs TRBV7-2 and TRBJ2-5; 7 bases are shared with TRBD1. The sample was PBMCs. CDR3 sequence reads: CASSKQGRETQYF. DNA for the CDR3: TGTGCCAGCAGCAAACAGGGGCGAGAGACCCAGTACTTC.